The present TCR beta chain was sequenced within a study of T cell repertoires in cytomegalovirus infection. Study-level findings and limits: HLA-C-restricted CMV-specific TCR beta clonotypes were dominant in the ex vivo response.

Comments on this clonotype: Antigen: not known.

A single record per CDR3 protein comes from TCRdb applying MiXCR to the reads. This sample has around 94,000 distinct CDR3 sequences; 16% occur once, and the top ten carry approximately 8%. Looked up from germline, CDR1 is LGHNA and CDR2 is YSLEER. The CDR3 loop spans 13 amino acids. V was cut by 0 bases and J by 5 bases, with 7 bases left in between. This receptor was taken from a human donor in good health (CMV status not recorded). Some clones in this sample may be carry-over from other donors' samples. The genes are TRBV4-3 and TRBJ2-5; D unclear. The sequencing sample was made of PBMCs. The CDR3 coding sequence is TGCGCCAGCAGCCAAGATTGGACGGAGACCCAGTACTTC. Protein: CASSQDWTETQYF.